This TCR beta chain was sequenced during a study of T-cell reconstitution after alpha-beta-depleted transplantation in children. Using unique molecular identifiers, the investigators prepared the TCRbeta library. TCRdb independently ran MiXCR on the PCR reads; one entry per CDR3 protein. The sample has 200,000 to 300,000 distinct CDR3 sequences, 7.5% to 9.5% seen once. This clonotype was recorded at least ten times. The CDR3 is 15 residues long. Trimming cost V 5 bases and J 3 bases, with 14 bases left between them. The chain links TRBV12-3 or TRBV12-4 to TRBJ1-5; D is unclear. The TCR sequence derives from a male patient aged 10 to 17 who had a stem cell transplant for acute lymphoblastic leukemia, so the T cells may come from the graft donor. Specimen: PBMCs, mostly from graft donor cells, collected 180 days after TCRalphabeta/CD19-depleted stem cell transplant. CDR3 DNA: TGTGCCAGCAGTCCCCTACGCGGATTCAATCAGCCCCAGCATTTT. Its translation is CASSPLRGFNQPQHF.